This TCR beta chain was sequenced in a study of CD8 T cells in Susac syndrome. cDNA came from approximately 0.5 to 1 ug RNA primed by random hexamers. TCRdb ran MiXCR on the immunoSEQ multiplex PCR reads and lists one entry per CDR3 protein. The table shows about 280,000 distinct CDR3 sequences, with roughly 84% occurring only once. TCR beta from blood CD8+ and CD4+ T cells was sequenced. The CDR3 spans 15 residues. V was clipped by 5 bases and J by 0 bases; unmatched bases: 5. Germline V gene sequence: CDR1 SEHNR, CDR2 FQNEAQ (reference sequence). The chain joins TRBV7-9 to TRBJ2-3; 7 bases are shared with TRBD1. The specimen was CD8+ T cells from PBMCs. The receptor was derived from a human donor with multiple sclerosis. As DNA, the CDR3 is TGTGCCAGCAGCCCGACAGGGCACAGCACAGATACGCAGTATTTT. Its translation: CASSPTGHSTDTQYF. The full variable domain, rest sourced from reference TRBV7-9 and TRBJ2-3, is DTGVSQNPRHKITKRGQNVTFRCDPISEHNRLYWYRQTLGQGPEFLTYFQNEAQLEKSRLLSDRFSAERPKGSFSTLEIQRTEQGDSAMYLCASSPTGHSTDTQYFGPGTRLTVL.